Listed here are 2 T cell receptor beta chains from one sample, sequenced in a study of shared clonotypes between healthy human individuals. The repertoire was sequenced with immunoSEQ multiplex PCR; TCRdb's copy has only in-frame clones and lacks some. The sample lists about 1 million clones, about 76% occurring once. The sequenced sample consisted of memory CD4+ T cells sorted from blood. Regarding subset: CD45RA-negative fraction. The receptors shown here come from a man aged 18 to 29 in good health.

This chain links TRBV27 with TRBJ2-7; D is uncertain. This CDR3 comprises 16 residues. V dropped 8 bases and J dropped 3 bases, with 23 bases sitting between them. CDR1 is MNHEY and CDR2 is SMNVEV in the germline V gene (reference sequence). The CDR3 loop is CASASVPTVSIYEQYF. Written as DNA, the CDR3 is TGTGCCAGCGCCTCGGTTCCCACAGTGTCCATCTACGAGCAGTACTTC.

V gene TRBV7-9 combines with J gene TRBJ1-1; D ambiguous. The CDR3 loop spans 14 amino acids. Germline assignment: CDR1 SEHNR and CDR2 FQNEAQ (reference sequence). Deletions cut 7 bases from V and 7 bases from J, with 19 bases between. CDR3 sequence: CASIRPGARNEAFF. As DNA, the CDR3 is TGTGCCAGCATCCGACCGGGAGCCCGGAATGAAGCTTTCTTT. The full variable domain, its missing parts supplied by reference TRBV7-9 and TRBJ1-1, is DTGVSQNPRHKITKRGQNVTFRCDPISEHNRLYWYRQTLGQGPEFLTYFQNEAQLEKSRLLSDRFSAERPKGSFSTLEIQRTEQGDSAMYLCASIRPGARNEAFFGQGTRLTVV.